The 9 T cell receptor beta chains below were found in one sample sequenced in a study of blood T cell repertoires in COVID-19. The assay was immunoSEQ multiplex PCR, and TCRdb's table has in-frame clones only and misses some. Here the sample spans about 260,000 clones, 70% to 90% being singletons. The source material was peripheral blood. Receptor source: a woman aged 45-59 years with acute or convalescent COVID-19.

There are a few counts of this clone. The V call is TRBV21-1, the J call TRBJ2-1; TRBD2, the table's D call, was not compared with the DNA. TRBV21-1 is tagged as a pseudogene. The CDR3 has 19 residues. The CDR3 sequence is CASSKVGTSGSLSYNEQFF. The CDR3 DNA reads as TGTGCCAGCAGCAAAGTGGGGACTAGCGGGAGCCTCTCCTACAATGAGCAGTTCTTC.

V usage is TRBV9 and J usage is TRBJ2-1, with 8 bases that match TRBD1. The CDR3 totals 14 residues. The trim removed 2 bases at V and 9 bases at J, leaving 7 bases unmatched. The germline gives CDR1 SGDLS, CDR2 YYNGEE. Here the CDR3 DNA reads TGTGCCAGCAGCGTTGGACAGGGCATTATTGAGCAGTTCTTC. Its protein product is CASSVGQGIIEQFF.

The chain is built from TRBV30 and TRBJ2-7, with TRBD2 identical over 13 bases. The CDR3 consists of 17 residues. V lost 0 bases and J lost 2; bases outside the gene matches: 7. The V gene's germline CDR1 is GTSNPN and CDR2 SVGIG (reference sequence). The CDR3 bases are TGTGCCTGGAGTGTGTTCGTCACTAGCGGGAGGGCCTACGAGCAGTACTTC. It translates to CAWSVFVTSGRAYEQYF.

The chain links TRBV5-4 to TRBJ2-1, with D maybe TRBD2 (6 bases). Germline loops: CDR1 SGHNT, CDR2 YYREEE (reference sequence). V was clipped by 4 bases and J by 7 bases, with 21 bases between them. This CDR3 has 16 amino acids. The CDR3 DNA reads TGTGCCAGCAGCGTACAGACCGGGACTTCCCGGAATGAGCAGTTCTTC. Its translation: CASSVQTGTSRNEQFF.

The chain couples TRBV7-2 to TRBJ2-1, with 11 bases aligning to TRBD2. Germline lookup yields CDR1 SGHTA and CDR2 FQGNSA. V gave up 0 bases and J gave up 9 bases; unmatched junction bases: 7. The CDR3 length is 16 residues. The CDR3 nucleotides are TGTGCCAGCAGCTTAGCGTTTGTAGCGGGAGGGCTTGAGCAGTTCTTC. Its translation: CASSLAFVAGGLEQFF.

The rearrangement joins TRBV27 to TRBJ1-2; TRBD1 agrees at 10 bases. Germline V gives CDR1 MNHEY, CDR2 SMNVEV (reference sequence). The CDR3 runs to 14 residues. Trimming at V came to 6 bases and at J to 5 bases, leaving 6 bases not matched to a gene. CDR3 bases: TGTGCCAGCAGACCCGGGACAGGGGTATATGGCTACACCTTC. Amino acid sequence: CASRPGTGVYGYTF.

The rearrangement uses TRBV21-1 and TRBJ1-3; the D call in the table, TRBD1, was not verified against the DNA. TRBV21-1 is a pseudogene segment. CDR3 length equals 17 residues. The chain's CDR3 is CASSNDNQQGGGNTIYF. In nucleotides, the CDR3 is TGTGCCAGCAGCAATGACAATCAACAGGGGGGTGGAAACACCATATATTTT.

This sequence joins TRBV5-1 and TRBJ1-4; a weak D match, TRBD1 (5 bases). Germline V gene data show CDR1 as SGHRS and CDR2 as YFSETQ. The CDR3 sequence is 15 residues long. V was clipped by 5 bases and J by 6 bases, with 17 bases between them. The CDR3, as DNA: TGCGCCAGCAGGTCCGGCGGCAGGGAAGATGAAAAACTGTTTTTT. It translates to CASRSGGREDEKLFF.

The J gene is TRBJ2-7, the V gene TRBV4-2; TRBD2 matches 8 bases. Germline CDR1 reads LGHNA; CDR2 reads YNFKEQ. V trimming: 0 bases; J trimming: 6 bases; junction bases outside the gene matches: 4. The CDR3 extends over 14 amino acids. The CDR3 here is CASSQEGLEGEQYF. The CDR3 DNA reads TGTGCCAGCAGCCAAGAGGGACTAGAGGGCGAGCAGTACTTC.